This entry concerns a single TCR beta chain. This CDR3 region has 15 residues. V shed 3 bases and J shed 3 bases, with 12 bases lying between them. CDR1 and CDR2 (germline): MRHNA, SNTAGT. RNA was extracted from bulk tissue without any cell sorting. More than 3 cm separated this lung sample from the edge of the tumor. Newly diagnosed lung cancer patients had thoracic surgery in China, August–late 2014, without prior chemotherapy. The sample originates from a study of tumor and adjacent non-tumor tissue in lung cancer. In the study overall: Histology: around 13 adenocarcinoma, a couple of squamous cell carcinoma, 1 small cell lung cancer.

The library came from three nested PCR rounds adapted from ARM-PCR protocols. Each CDR3 protein is one row after TCRdb ran MiXCR on the multiplex PCR reads. The table includes approximately 110,000 distinct CDR3 sequences, about 63% detected once. The sequence derives from a man aged 55 to 70 with non-small cell lung cancer. Sample: distant non-tumor lung tissue. The gene calls are TRBV6-4 and TRBJ2-1; D ambiguous. The CDR3 nucleotides read TGTGCCAGCAGTGAACGGGTCAGCGACTACAATGAGCAGTTCTTC. It specifies CASSERVSDYNEQFF.